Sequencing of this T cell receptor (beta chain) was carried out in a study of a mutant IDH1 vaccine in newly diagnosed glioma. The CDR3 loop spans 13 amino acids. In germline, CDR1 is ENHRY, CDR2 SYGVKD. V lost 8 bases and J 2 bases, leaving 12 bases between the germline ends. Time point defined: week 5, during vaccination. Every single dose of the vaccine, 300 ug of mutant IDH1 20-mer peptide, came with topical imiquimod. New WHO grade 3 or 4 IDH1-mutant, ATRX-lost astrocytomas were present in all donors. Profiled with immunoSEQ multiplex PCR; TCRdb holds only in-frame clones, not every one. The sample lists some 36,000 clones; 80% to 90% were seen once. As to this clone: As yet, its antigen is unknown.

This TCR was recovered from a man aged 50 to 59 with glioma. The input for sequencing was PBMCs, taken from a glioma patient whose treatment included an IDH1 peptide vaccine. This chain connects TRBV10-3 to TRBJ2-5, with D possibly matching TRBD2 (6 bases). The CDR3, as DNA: TGTGCCATCGGTTCGGGGGTTCAAGAGACCCAGTACTTC. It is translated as CAIGSGVQETQYF.